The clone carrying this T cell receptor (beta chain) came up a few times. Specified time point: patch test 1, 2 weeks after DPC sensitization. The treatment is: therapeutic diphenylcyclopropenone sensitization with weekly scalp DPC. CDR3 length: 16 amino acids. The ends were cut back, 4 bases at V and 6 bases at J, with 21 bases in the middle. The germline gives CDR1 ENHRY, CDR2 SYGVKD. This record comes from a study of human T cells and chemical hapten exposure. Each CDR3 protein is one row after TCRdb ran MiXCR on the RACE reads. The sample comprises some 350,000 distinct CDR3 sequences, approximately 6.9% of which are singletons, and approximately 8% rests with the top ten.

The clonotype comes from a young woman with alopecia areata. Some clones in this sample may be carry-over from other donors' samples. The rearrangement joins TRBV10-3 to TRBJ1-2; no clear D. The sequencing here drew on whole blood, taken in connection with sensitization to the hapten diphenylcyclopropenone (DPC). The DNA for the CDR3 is TGTGCCATCAGTGTGAAGAAGACAAATACCGTCGATGGCTACACCTTC. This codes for CAISVKKTNTVDGYTF.